This T cell receptor beta chain appears in the sequencing data of a study of blood T cell repertoires in COVID-19. Data came from immunoSEQ multiplex PCR; TCRdb stores just in-frame clones and leaves some out. This table has 250,000 to 300,000 clones, 70% to 90% appearing once. This CDR3 contains 15 residues. After removal of 1 base from V and 6 bases from J, the junction contained 3 bases not matched to a gene. Germline assignment: CDR1 MGHRA and CDR2 YSYEKL. The V and J genes are TRBV4-1 and TRBJ2-2; 9 positions agree with TRBD1. The receptor comes from a woman between 65 and 79 years old with acute or convalescent COVID-19. The sample comprised peripheral blood. CDR3 coding DNA: TGCGCCAGCAGCCAAGGAGGGACAGGGCCCGGGGAGCTGTTTTTT. This sequence encodes CASSQGGTGPGELFF.